These 23 T cell receptor beta chains were all obtained from the same sample, sequenced in a study of T cells in narcolepsy. Assay: immunoSEQ multiplex PCR; the TCRdb copy retains only in-frame clones and omits some. This sample yields 28,000 or so clones, of which around nine tenths are seen a single time; more than 0.95% belongs to the top ten. Sequenced material: CD45RA- memory CD4+ T cells from PBMCs. The receptor source for this set is a human donor with narcolepsy.

DNA for the CDR3: TGTGCCAGCAGTCCCCAGGGGGGCATGGATACGCAGTATTTT. Translated: CASSPQGGMDTQYF. V is TRBV6-6 and J is TRBJ2-3; D may be TRBD1 (7 bases). This CDR3 is built from 14 residues. The V end was cut by 5 bases, the J end by 6 bases, with 15 bases between. From germline, CDR1 is MNHNY and CDR2 SVGAGI (reference sequence).

A few counts support this clone. The chain links TRBV30 to TRBJ2-1; 7 nucleotides align to TRBD2. The CDR3 sequence is 16 residues long. CDR1 is GTSNPN and CDR2 is SVGIG in the germline V gene (reference sequence). Germline trimming cut 4 bases from V and 9 bases from J; bases unmatched to any gene: 18. CDR3 sequence (DNA): TGTGCCTGGAATGGTCGGGACTACAGTGCCCAGGGTGAGCAGTTCTTC. Translation: CAWNGRDYSAQGEQFF. Full variable domain (missing parts from reference TRBV30 and TRBJ2-1): SQTIHQWPATLVQPVGSPLSLECTVEGTSNPNLYWYRQAAGRGLQLLFYSVGIGQISSEVPQNLSASRPQDRQFILSSKKLLLSDSGFYLCAWNGRDYSAQGEQFFGPGTRLTVL.

The V gene is TRBV6-1, the J gene TRBJ2-2; D is possibly TRBD1 or TRBD2 (5 bases each). The CDR3 runs 15 residues. CDR1 and CDR2 (germline): MNHNS, SASEGT. The V end was cut by 7 bases, the J end by 13 bases, with 25 bases between. The CDR3 loop reads CASIRPAPGTPWLFF. The CDR3 coding sequence is TGTGCCAGCATAAGACCCGCACCGGGGACCCCCTGGCTGTTTTTT.

The chain uses TRBV18 and TRBJ2-2; D is unresolved. The CDR3 runs to 15 residues. V lost 1 base and J 4 bases, leaving 10 bases between the germline ends. CDR1 and CDR2 from the germline V gene are KGHSH and LQKENI. CDR3 in amino acids: CASSPLAVATGELFF. The CDR3 coding sequence is TGTGCCAGCTCACCACTGGCCGTGGCCACCGGGGAGCTGTTTTTT.

The chain employs TRBV15 and TRBJ1-4; D remains ambiguous. Trimming left V 1 base short and J 4 bases short, with 10 bases between. This CDR3 is built from 15 residues. Germline CDR1 is LNHNV and CDR2 is YYDKDF (reference sequence). The CDR3 sequence is CATSRVAGFNEKLFF. For the CDR3, the DNA is TGTGCCACCAGCAGAGTAGCGGGGTTTAATGAAAAACTGTTTTTT.

On this clone: A junction boundary mismatches the germline segment, possibly from a read error. The chain employs TRBV5-1 and TRBJ2-5, with 12 bases aligning to TRBD2. CDR1 is SGHRS, CDR2 YFSETQ, per germline. CDR3 length: 12 amino acids. The CDR3 sequence: CASGGELAGGNF. The CDR3 bases are TGCGCCAGCGGAGGGGAACTAGCGGGGGGAAACTTC.

Written as DNA, the CDR3 is TGTGCCAGCAGTGAACTGGGGAGGTACACCTTC. Translating it yields CASSELGRYTF. The chain uses TRBV6-6 and TRBJ1-2; D is unclear. The V gene's germline CDR1 is MNHNY and CDR2 SVGAGI (reference sequence). The ends were cut back, 5 bases at V and 11 bases at J, with 12 bases in the middle. The CDR3 has 11 residues.

V is TRBV7-2 and J is TRBJ1-2, with no clear D. V dropped 1 base and J dropped 3 bases, with 15 bases sitting between them. CDR3 length: 16 residues. Germline CDR1 SGHTA, CDR2 FQGNSA. The CDR3 DNA is TGTGCCAGCAGCTTAGAGGCGGGCCTACTCCACTATGGCTACACCTTC. Translation gives CASSLEAGLLHYGYTF.

This chain uses TRBV4-1 with TRBJ1-4; tentative D call: TRBD1 (6 bases). Per germline, CDR1 MGHRA and CDR2 YSYEKL. The CDR3 runs 16 residues. The ends were cut back, 2 bases at V and 3 bases at J, with 13 bases in the middle. The CDR3 is CASSQTGTSSNEKLFF. The CDR3 DNA reads as TGCGCCAGCAGCCAAACAGGGACGAGCTCTAATGAAAAACTGTTTTTT.

The rearrangement joins TRBV5-4 to TRBJ2-2; 9 bases fit TRBD2. This CDR3 has 15 residues. V gave up 4 bases and J gave up 7 bases; unmatched junction bases: 8. Germline-derived CDR1 and CDR2 are SGHNT and YYREEE (reference sequence). CDR3 sequence (DNA): TGTGCCAGCAGCCCTAGGACTAGCGAGGGCGGGGAGCTGTTTTTT. Encoded protein: CASSPRTSEGGELFF.

The CDR3 loop reads CASRGGALKSPLHF. The DNA for the CDR3 is TGTGCCTCCAGGGGGGGGGCTCTAAAATCACCCCTCCACTTT. The chain joins TRBV6-6 to TRBJ1-6; the match to TRBD1 covers 7 bases. This CDR3 has 14 residues. J lost 10 bases, V lost 11 bases, and 14 bases had no gene match. Germline CDR1 reads MNHNY; CDR2 reads SVGAGI (reference sequence).

This clone appeared once. The chain employs TRBV2 and TRBJ1-2; TRBD1 aligns across 7 bases. Germline V gene lookup returns CDR1 SNHLY and CDR2 FYNNEI. The V and J ends lost 3 bases and 8 bases, in that order; junction bases with no gene match: 6. This CDR3 spans 13 amino acids. DNA of the CDR3: TGTGCCAGCAGTGAGACAGGGATTGGGGGCTACACCTTC. Amino acids: CASSETGIGGYTF.

The chain is built from TRBV5-1 and TRBJ2-1; TRBD2 might be the D (6 bases). Trimming took 7 bases from V and 5 from J, leaving 16 bases between them. The CDR3 loop spans 14 amino acids. CDR1 and CDR2 (germline): SGHRS, YFSETQ. The DNA of the CDR3 is TGCGCCAGCCAACCGGGGGTAGCAGACAATGAGCAGTTCTTC. It encodes CASQPGVADNEQFF.

The rearrangement links TRBV4-1 to TRBJ2-5, with unresolved D. The J call is uncertain, as TRBJ2-7 better fits the DNA end. There are 16 residues in the CDR3. Germline lookup yields CDR1 MGHRA and CDR2 YSYEKL. In DNA form, the CDR3 reads TGCGCCAGCAGCCAAGAAATGGAGTACCCTTCCTACGAGCAGTACTTC. It yields the protein CASSQEMEYPSYEQYF.

For this clone: This likely comes from a read error, as the CDR3 has no conserved phenylalanine or tryptophan at its end. V usage is TRBV7-8 and J usage is TRBJ1-5; the D gene is possibly TRBD1 (5 bases). There are 15 residues in the CDR3. CDR1 is SGHVS, CDR2 FQNEAQ, per germline. The V gene lost 5 bases and the J gene lost 4 bases, with 15 bases spanning the gap. Written as DNA, the CDR3 is TGTGCCAGCAGCCCCCCCGGGGGGGGAAATCAGCCCCAGCATCTT. Protein: CASSPPGGGNQPQHL.

This chain connects TRBV7-6 to TRBJ1-4; a possible D gene is TRBD1 (5 bases). Trimming stripped 5 bases from V and 8 bases from J, with 15 bases between. Germline CDR1 SGHVS, CDR2 FNYEAQ. This CDR3 comprises 14 residues. The CDR3 bases are TGTGCCAGCAGCGGACATGGGACGGGGGAAAAACTGTTTTTT. Residues: CASSGHGTGEKLFF.

The CDR3 DNA sequence: TGTGCCAGCAGCTTAGGGGCCGCAACTAATGAAAAACTGTTTTTT. Its translation: CASSLGAATNEKLFF. V gene TRBV5-4 combines with J gene TRBJ1-4, with D possibly TRBD1 on 5 matching bases. The V end lost 2 bases, the J end lost 0 bases, and 8 bases lay between the germline ends. The CDR3 contains 15 residues. CDR1 is SGHNT and CDR2 is YYREEE in the germline V gene (reference sequence).

There are a few counts of this clone. The chain combines TRBV7-9 with TRBJ2-1; 13 positions agree with TRBD2. The V gene's germline CDR1 is SEHNR and CDR2 FQNEAQ (reference sequence). This CDR3 region has 14 residues. V gave up 5 bases and J gave up 9 bases; unmatched junction bases: 4. CDR3 bases: TGTGCCAGCAGCCGGACTAGCGGGGGATCTGAGCAGTTCTTC. Its protein is CASSRTSGGSEQFF.

The chain combines TRBV5-4 with TRBJ2-3; D is ambiguous. CDR3 length: 14 residues. V was pared by 7 bases and J by 4 bases, with 16 bases between. Germline loops: CDR1 SGHNT, CDR2 YYREEE (reference sequence). CDR3 sequence: CASLPTRSADTQYF. CDR3 sequence (DNA): TGTGCCAGCCTGCCGACGCGCAGTGCAGATACGCAGTATTTT.

The chain is built from TRBV5-6 and TRBJ1-2; 7 bases fit TRBD1. The CDR3 consists of 14 residues. With 3 bases clipped from V and 13 bases from J, the junction kept 15 bases outside the gene matches. Germline assignment: CDR1 SGHDT and CDR2 YYEEEE. This chain's CDR3 is CASSSTWTSQGTTF. CDR3 nucleotide sequence: TGTGCCAGCAGCTCCACCTGGACCTCACAGGGGACCACCTTC. The full variable domain, its missing parts supplied by reference TRBV5-6 and TRBJ1-2, is DAGVTQSPTHLIKTRGQQVTLRCSPKSGHDTVSWYQQALGQGPQFIFQYYEEEERQRGNFPDRFSGHQFPNYSSELNVNALLLGDSALYLCASSSTWTSQGTTFGSGTRLTVV.

The chain recombines TRBV6-1 with TRBJ2-6; D may be TRBD2 (6 bases). Trimming cost V 2 bases and J 2 bases, with 10 bases left between them. CDR3 size: 16 residues. Germline V gives CDR1 MNHNS, CDR2 SASEGT. CDR3 bases: TGTGCCAGCAGTGAAAGGAGGGCCGCTGGGGCCAACGTCCTGACTTTC. Translation gives CASSERRAAGANVLTF.

This sequence joins TRBV5-1 and TRBJ2-3; D may be TRBD1 (7 bases). Germline-derived CDR1 and CDR2 are SGHRS and YFSETQ. V lost 7 bases and J lost 3, with 15 bases in between. CDR3 size: 14 residues. The CDR3 coding sequence is TGCGCCAGCCAGGGGGGAGGTCCGACAGATACGCAGTATTTT. It encodes CASQGGGPTDTQYF.

The chain combines TRBV5-4 with TRBJ1-6; possibly TRBD1 for D (6 bases). Trimming took 3 bases from V and 0 from J, leaving 13 bases between them. The germline CDR1 and CDR2 sequences are SGHNT and YYREEE (reference sequence). The CDR3 runs 17 residues. The CDR3 DNA reads as TGTGCCAGCAGCTGGGGGAGGGGGAGCTCCTATAATTCACCCCTCCACTTT. Translation: CASSWGRGSSYNSPLHF. The variable domain in full, completed from reference TRBV5-4 and TRBJ1-6, reads ETGVTQSPTHLIKTRGQQVTLRCSSQSGHNTVSWYQQALGQGPQFIFQYYREEENGRGNFPPRFSGLQFPNYSSELNVNALELDDSALYLCASSWGRGSSYNSPLHFGNGTRLTVT.